These T cell receptor beta chains were read from a single sample in a study of cytomegalovirus exposure and HLA in healthy donors. Some clones are missing from TCRdb's copy, which holds only in-frame ones; the method was immunoSEQ multiplex PCR. The sample yields roughly 120,000 clones, around 90% seen once. Material: PBMCs. The receptors stem from a woman aged 18 to 35 in good health and CMV-seronegative. Each CDR3 is given with its conserved first and last residue. The order of the fields is clone size, D gene, J gene, V gene, CDR3 DNA, CDR3 protein. The D gene is left open where the match is weak. Rows may omit the clone size; those that give it use once, few, many or a size class.

abundance: NA
d_gene: NA
j_gene: TRBJ2-3
v_gene: TRBV7-2
CDR3nt: TGTGCCAGCAGCTCAACCCCTCTGGGAGGCTACACAGATACGCAGTATTTT
CDR3aa: CASSSTPLGGYTDTQYF

abundance: NA
d_gene: TRBD1
j_gene: TRBJ2-7
v_gene: TRBV5-4
CDR3nt: TGTGCCAGCAGCTGGGGGGGACAGGGGCGGGGCCCCTACGAGCAGTACTTC
CDR3aa: CASSWGGQGRGPYEQYF

abundance: few
d_gene: NA
j_gene: TRBJ1-2
v_gene: TRBV19
CDR3nt: TGTGCCACCAGTCTGGAGGGAGGGTATGGCTACACCTTC
CDR3aa: CATSLEGGYGYTF

abundance: NA
d_gene: NA
j_gene: TRBJ1-2
v_gene: TRBV4-1
CDR3nt: TGCGCCAGCAGCCAAGGACTACGGGGGGACTATGGCTACACCTTC
CDR3aa: CASSQGLRGDYGYTF

abundance: NA
d_gene: TRBD1
j_gene: TRBJ2-2
v_gene: TRBV7-9
CDR3nt: TGTGCCAGCAGACTGACAGGGGAACGATCCGGGGAGCTGTTTTTT
CDR3aa: CASRLTGERSGELFF

abundance: NA
d_gene: TRBD1
j_gene: TRBJ1-1
v_gene: TRBV5-1
CDR3nt: TGCGCCAGCAGCCCGGTGGGACAGGGGGCGCAGAGCACTGAAGCTTTCTTT
CDR3aa: CASSPVGQGAQSTEAFF

abundance: NA
d_gene: TRBD1
j_gene: TRBJ1-2
v_gene: TRBV15
CDR3nt: TGTGCCACCAGCAGAGTGGAGACAGGGTTGGATGGCTACACCTTC
CDR3aa: CATSRVETGLDGYTF

abundance: NA
d_gene: NA
j_gene: TRBJ1-4
v_gene: TRBV29-1
CDR3nt: TGCAGCGTTGGGGCAGCAACTAATGAAAAACTGTTTTTT
CDR3aa: CSVGAATNEKLFF

abundance: NA
d_gene: NA
j_gene: TRBJ1-1
v_gene: TRBV18
CDR3nt: TGTGCCAGCTCACCACCCGGGATAAGAGGGGGCACTGAAGCTTTCTTT
CDR3aa: CASSPPGIRGGTEAFF

abundance: NA
d_gene: TRBD1
j_gene: TRBJ2-3
v_gene: TRBV10-3
CDR3nt: TGTGCCATCAGCCGGGACAGGAACACAGATACGCAGTATTTT
CDR3aa: CAISRDRNTDTQYF

abundance: NA
d_gene: TRBD1
j_gene: TRBJ1-1
v_gene: TRBV28
CDR3nt: TGTGCCAGCACATCGCAGCAGGGACAGAAAGCTTTCTTT
CDR3aa: CASTSQQGQKAFF

abundance: NA
d_gene: NA
j_gene: TRBJ2-1
v_gene: TRBV7-2
CDR3nt: TGTGCCAGCAGCTTAGACCGGAGCTCCTACAATGAGCAGTTCTTC
CDR3aa: CASSLDRSSYNEQFF

abundance: NA
d_gene: NA
j_gene: TRBJ2-5
v_gene: TRBV9
CDR3nt: TGTGCCAGCAGCGTAGCTACTCAAGGACAATTACGGGAGACCCAGTACTTC
CDR3aa: CASSVATQGQLRETQYF

abundance: NA
d_gene: TRBD1
j_gene: TRBJ1-2
v_gene: TRBV29-1
CDR3nt: TGCAGCGTTGTGACAGGGTCGAGCTACACCTTC
CDR3aa: CSVVTGSSYTF

abundance: NA
d_gene: NA
j_gene: TRBJ2-2
v_gene: TRBV7-7
CDR3nt: TGTGCTAGCAGCTCAGGGACTCTTGCGAACACCGGGGAGCTGTTTTTT
CDR3aa: CASSSGTLANTGELFF

abundance: once
d_gene: TRBD1
j_gene: TRBJ1-2
v_gene: TRBV4-3
CDR3nt: TGCGCCAGCAGCCAAGAAAGCGGACAGGAGTTTAACTATGGCTACACCTTC
CDR3aa: CASSQESGQEFNYGYTF

abundance: NA
d_gene: TRBD1
j_gene: TRBJ2-7
v_gene: TRBV7-9
CDR3nt: TGTGCCAGCAGCTTAGGAGGGGGCGGCGCCTACGAGCAGTACTTC
CDR3aa: CASSLGGGGAYEQYF

abundance: NA
d_gene: TRBD1
j_gene: TRBJ1-2
v_gene: TRBV9
CDR3nt: TGTGCCAGCAGCACCCAGACAGGGAATCGATATGGCTACACCTTC
CDR3aa: CASSTQTGNRYGYTF

abundance: NA
d_gene: NA
j_gene: TRBJ2-7
v_gene: TRBV11-2
CDR3nt: TGTGCCAGCAGCTTTGAGGGCGTTTACGAGCAGTACTTC
CDR3aa: CASSFEGVYEQYF

abundance: NA
d_gene: TRBD1
j_gene: TRBJ1-4
v_gene: TRBV28
CDR3nt: TGTGCCAGCAGTCCAGGGGGCACTAATGAAAAACTGTTTTTT
CDR3aa: CASSPGGTNEKLFF

abundance: NA
d_gene: TRBD2
j_gene: TRBJ2-7
v_gene: TRBV4-3
CDR3nt: TGCGCCAGCAGCCAAGATTTGTTCCGGACTAGCGGGAGAATCCACGAGCAGTACTTC
CDR3aa: CASSQDLFRTSGRIHEQYF

abundance: NA
d_gene: NA
j_gene: TRBJ2-1
v_gene: TRBV4-2
CDR3nt: TGTGCCAGCAGCCTCGAGATCCTAGCGACCTCAGGGGGGGAGCAGTTCTTC
CDR3aa: CASSLEILATSGGEQFF

abundance: NA
d_gene: TRBD1
j_gene: TRBJ2-7
v_gene: TRBV7-7
CDR3nt: TGTGCTAGCAGCGTCGGGACAGAGAGCTCCTACGAGCAGTACTTC
CDR3aa: CASSVGTESSYEQYF

abundance: NA
d_gene: TRBD1
j_gene: TRBJ2-7
v_gene: TRBV6-4
CDR3nt: TGTGCCAGCAGCGCCATACAGGGGGAGAAGCAGTACTTC
CDR3aa: CASSAIQGEKQYF

abundance: NA
d_gene: TRBD1
j_gene: TRBJ2-1
v_gene: TRBV4-1
CDR3nt: TGCGCCAGCAGCCAAGATACGGGACAGGGGTTAGGGGAGCAGTTCTTC
CDR3aa: CASSQDTGQGLGEQFF

abundance: NA
d_gene: NA
j_gene: TRBJ2-7
v_gene: TRBV11-2
CDR3nt: TGTGCCAGCAGCTTTGACAGCCTACGCTCCTACGAGCAGTACTTC
CDR3aa: CASSFDSLRSYEQYF

abundance: NA
d_gene: TRBD1
j_gene: TRBJ1-2
v_gene: TRBV4-1
CDR3nt: TGCGCCAGCAGCCAAGTAACCCAGGGGGGTACTAACTATGGCTACACCTTC
CDR3aa: CASSQVTQGGTNYGYTF

abundance: NA
d_gene: TRBD2
j_gene: TRBJ2-1
v_gene: TRBV6-5
CDR3nt: TGTGCCAGCAGTTACGGAGGCGGGGCGGGAGGGCCCGCACAGTTCTTC
CDR3aa: CASSYGGGAGGPAQFF

abundance: NA
d_gene: NA
j_gene: TRBJ1-1
v_gene: TRBV30
CDR3nt: TGTGCCCTCAACGGGAAGCTGAACACTGAAGCTTTCTTT
CDR3aa: CALNGKLNTEAFF